Below are 18 T cell receptor beta chains sequenced from a single sample in a study of T cells in Graves' hyperthyroidism and ophthalmopathy. The investigators amplified TCR beta CDR3 regions from RNA transcripts. The HTBI primer set drove a first-round RT-PCR of the TCR CDR3. In TCRdb, the multiplex PCR reads were re-called with MiXCR into one record per CDR3 protein. The sample holds about 350,000 distinct CDR3 sequences, approximately 15% seen once. The material sequenced was blood. These receptors all come from a woman in her thirties with Graves' hyperthyroidism.

In this sample, this clonotype turned up a few times. V and J are TRBV7-2 and TRBJ2-3; tentative D call: TRBD2 (6 bases). Germline V gene lookup returns CDR1 SGHTA and CDR2 FQGNSA. This CDR3 spans 15 amino acids. Trimming took 1 base from V and 6 from J, leaving 14 bases between them. The chain's CDR3 is CASSLGGGGSDTQYF. CDR3 nucleotides: TGTGCCAGCAGCTTAGGGGGTGGGGGGTCGGATACGCAGTATTTT.

This clonotype was seen ten or more times. The J gene is TRBJ2-1, the V gene TRBV12-3 or TRBV12-4, with 8 bases that match TRBD2. The CDR3 loop spans 15 amino acids. The junction had 7 bases not matched to a gene; V was cut back by 7 bases and J by 2 bases. The CDR3 DNA reads TGTGCCAGCATCCCCGGGAGGGAGCCCTACAATGAGCAGTTCTTC. Protein sequence: CASIPGREPYNEQFF.

This clonotype was seen ten or more times. J is TRBJ2-1 and V is TRBV11-2; 8 nucleotides align to TRBD2. V gave up 4 bases and J gave up 3 bases; unmatched junction bases: 8. The length of the CDR3 is 16 residues. From germline, CDR1 is SGHAT and CDR2 FQNNGV. CDR3 in DNA: TGTGCCAGCAGCTCCGGCACAGCGGGAGACTACAATGAGCAGTTCTTC. It codes for CASSSGTAGDYNEQFF.

This chain joins TRBV10-3 and TRBJ2-7; TRBD1 agrees at 10 bases. V lost 6 bases and J lost 2; bases outside the gene matches: 4. The CDR3 is made up of 14 amino acids. CDR1 ENHRY and CDR2 SYGVKD come from the germline V gene. The CDR3 region has the DNA TGTGCCATCAGCCCGGGACAGGGGACCTACGAGCAGTACTTC. It codes for CAISPGQGTYEQYF.

This clonotype was detected ten times or more. This chain links TRBV14 with TRBJ2-3, with D possibly being TRBD2 (5 bases). Trimming pared 8 bases from V and 7 bases from J, leaving 10 bases between. This CDR3 has 11 amino acids. CDR1 and CDR2 (germline): SGHDN, FVKESK. CDR3 protein: CASSPGNTQYF. The CDR3 coding sequence is TGTGCCAGCTCCCCGGGAAATACGCAGTATTTT.

This clonotype was found many times. The chain combines TRBV29-1 with TRBJ2-3; TRBD1 might be the D (5 bases). V was cut by 6 bases and J by 6 bases, with 19 bases left in between. The length of the CDR3 is 14 residues. In germline, CDR1 is SQVTM, CDR2 ANQGSEA. The CDR3 sequence is CSVPKGVSGDTQYF. The CDR3 nucleotides read TGCAGCGTACCCAAAGGGGTCTCCGGGGATACGCAGTATTTT.

This clonotype was picked up many times. V is TRBV27 and J is TRBJ2-5; D uncertain. The length of the CDR3 is 15 residues. V lost 5 bases, J lost 6 bases, and 19 bases lay in between. Germline assignment: CDR1 MNHEY and CDR2 SMNVEV (reference sequence). CDR3 residues: CASSPRHPYEKTQYF. CDR3 DNA sequence: TGTGCCAGCAGTCCCAGACACCCCTATGAGAAGACCCAGTACTTC.

This clonotype was counted only a few times. The chain uses TRBV6-1 and TRBJ2-3, with 8 bases lining up with TRBD2. There are 14 residues in the CDR3. In germline, CDR1 is MNHNS, CDR2 SASEGT. The V gene end was trimmed by 8 bases and the J gene end by 5 bases; junction bases not matched to a gene: 9. Written as DNA, the CDR3 is TGTGCCAGCCGGGAGGGAGGGCGAGAAGATACGCAGTATTTT. Translation gives CASREGGREDTQYF.

This clonotype has just a few counts. This chain joins TRBV2 and TRBJ1-2; 7 bases line up with TRBD1. The junction had 16 bases not matched to a gene; V was cut back by 6 bases and J by 3 bases. Germline lookup yields CDR1 SNHLY and CDR2 FYNNEI. The CDR3 runs to 17 residues. CDR3 region: CASRWSRDSRYHYGYTF. The CDR3 DNA reads TGTGCCAGCAGGTGGTCCCGGGACAGCCGGTACCACTATGGCTACACCTTC.

J is TRBJ2-1 and V is TRBV5-1; 10 positions match TRBD2. The CDR3 contains 15 residues. CDR1 and CDR2 (germline): SGHRS, YFSETQ. The ends lost 0 bases at V and 7 bases at J; junction bases unmatched: 4. The CDR3 nucleotides are TGCGCCAGCAGCTTGGCCACTAGCGGGATGAATGAGCAGTTCTTC. This gives the protein CASSLATSGMNEQFF.

In this sample, this clonotype turned up many times. The chain couples TRBV28 to TRBJ2-1; the match to TRBD2 covers 7 bases. The CDR3 has 17 residues. From germline, CDR1 is MDHEN and CDR2 SYDVKM. V was pared by 5 bases and J by 8 bases, with 18 bases of the junction left unmatched. The CDR3 nucleotides are TGTGCCAGCAGTCGCCCCCAGCGGGACCTACATCGTTATGAGCAGTTCTTC. Translation: CASSRPQRDLHRYEQFF.

This clonotype came up many times. This chain connects TRBV28 to TRBJ2-5; unclear D gene. V was clipped by 6 bases and J by 5 bases, with 13 bases between them. Germline V gene sequence: CDR1 MDHEN, CDR2 SYDVKM. The CDR3 is 13 amino acids. The CDR3 loop reads CASSHPGEETQYF. The CDR3 coding sequence is TGTGCCAGCAGCCACCCCGGCGAGGAGACCCAGTACTTC.

This clonotype was counted between two and nine times. V and J are TRBV3-1 and TRBJ2-3, with 8 bases identical to TRBD2. There are 18 residues in the CDR3. V gave up 6 bases and J gave up 1 base; unmatched junction bases: 15. The germline V gene has CDR1 LGHDT and CDR2 YNNKEL (reference sequence). DNA for the CDR3: TGTGCCAGCAGTCGATCACTAGCATCGGGGGGGGGCACAGATACGCAGTATTTT. Encoded protein: CASSRSLASGGGTDTQYF.

This clonotype was recorded a few times. The rearrangement joins TRBV19 to TRBJ1-1, with D uncertain. The CDR3 is made up of 11 amino acids. The germline gives CDR1 LNHDA, CDR2 SQIVND (reference sequence). The V and J ends lost 9 bases and 4 bases respectively, with 9 bases between them. The chain's CDR3 is CASVGGTEAFF. The DNA for the CDR3 is TGTGCCAGCGTAGGAGGCACTGAAGCTTTCTTT.

This clonotype was found many times. DNA of the CDR3: TGCAGTGCAGTTGAAGCGGGAGTAGTCGAGCAGTACTTC. It translates to CSAVEAGVVEQYF. The chain links TRBV20-1 to TRBJ2-7, with 8 bases matching TRBD2. This CDR3 spans 13 amino acids. The germline CDR1 and CDR2 sequences are DFQATT and SNEGSKA (reference sequence). V dropped 6 bases and J dropped 6; count of bases not matched to a gene: 10.

The gene calls are TRBV4-1 and TRBJ2-1; perhaps TRBD2 as D (6 bases). Germline V gene sequence: CDR1 MGHRA, CDR2 YSYEKL. V was cut by 1 base and J by 7 bases, with 14 bases left in between. This CDR3 spans 15 amino acids. The DNA of the CDR3 is TGCGCCAGCAGCCAAGTAAGCGGGTTAGGAAATGAGCAGTTCTTC. This encodes CASSQVSGLGNEQFF.

This clonotype was observed once. The V call is TRBV28, the J call TRBJ2-7; 9 nucleotides agree with TRBD1. The germline V gene encodes CDR1 MDHEN and CDR2 SYDVKM. The CDR3 runs 13 residues. J was trimmed by 3 bases and V by 7 bases; bases with no gene match: 4. The CDR3 DNA follows: TGTGCCAGCAACCCGGGACAGGGCTACGAGCAGTACTTC. It specifies CASNPGQGYEQYF.

The sample holds many counts of this clonotype. The genes are TRBV11-2 and TRBJ2-7; a possible D gene is TRBD2 (6 bases). Between the trimmed V and J ends, which lost 5 bases and 8 bases, there was a span of 22 bases. The CDR3 contains 15 residues. Germline V gives CDR1 SGHAT, CDR2 FQNNGV. CDR3: CASSPPGLPSRKQYF. The CDR3, as DNA: TGTGCCAGCAGCCCCCCGGGACTCCCCTCGAGAAAGCAGTACTTC.